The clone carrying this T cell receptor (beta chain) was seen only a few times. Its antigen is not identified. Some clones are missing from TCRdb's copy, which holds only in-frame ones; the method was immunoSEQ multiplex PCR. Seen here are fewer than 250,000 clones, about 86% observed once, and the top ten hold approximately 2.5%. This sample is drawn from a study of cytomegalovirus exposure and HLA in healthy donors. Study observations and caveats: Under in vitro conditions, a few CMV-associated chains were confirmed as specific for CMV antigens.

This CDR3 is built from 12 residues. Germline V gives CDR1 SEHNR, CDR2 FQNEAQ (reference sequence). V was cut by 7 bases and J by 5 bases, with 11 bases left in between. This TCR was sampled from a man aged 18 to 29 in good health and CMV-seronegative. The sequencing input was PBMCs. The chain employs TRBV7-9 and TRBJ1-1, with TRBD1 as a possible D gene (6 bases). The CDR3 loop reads CASMATGTEAFF. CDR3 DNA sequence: TGTGCCAGCATGGCTACAGGGACTGAAGCTTTCTTT.